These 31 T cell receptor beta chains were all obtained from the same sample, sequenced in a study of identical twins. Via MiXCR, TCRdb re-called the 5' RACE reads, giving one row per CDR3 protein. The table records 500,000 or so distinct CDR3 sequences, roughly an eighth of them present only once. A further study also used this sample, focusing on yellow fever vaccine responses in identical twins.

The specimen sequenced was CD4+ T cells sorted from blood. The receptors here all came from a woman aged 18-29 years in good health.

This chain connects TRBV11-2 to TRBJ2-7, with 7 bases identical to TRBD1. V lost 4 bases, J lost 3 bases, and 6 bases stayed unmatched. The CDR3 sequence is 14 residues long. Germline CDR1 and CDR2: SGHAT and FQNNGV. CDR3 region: CASSSGGMVYEQYF. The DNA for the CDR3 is TGTGCCAGCAGCTCAGGGGGTATGGTCTACGAGCAGTACTTC.

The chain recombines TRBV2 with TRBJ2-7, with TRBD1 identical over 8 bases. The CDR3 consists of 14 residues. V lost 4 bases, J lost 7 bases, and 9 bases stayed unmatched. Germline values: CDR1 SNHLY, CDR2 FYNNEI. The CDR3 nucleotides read TGTGCCAGCAGTGTTGTCCAGGGGGCTGGTGAGCAGTACTTC. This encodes CASSVVQGAGEQYF.

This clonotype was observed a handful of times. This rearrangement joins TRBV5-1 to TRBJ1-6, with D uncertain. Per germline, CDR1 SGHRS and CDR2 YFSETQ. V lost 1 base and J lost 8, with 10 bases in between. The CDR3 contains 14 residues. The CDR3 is CASSLLGSDSPLHF. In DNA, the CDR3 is TGCGCCAGCAGCTTGCTCGGATCCGATTCACCCCTCCACTTT.

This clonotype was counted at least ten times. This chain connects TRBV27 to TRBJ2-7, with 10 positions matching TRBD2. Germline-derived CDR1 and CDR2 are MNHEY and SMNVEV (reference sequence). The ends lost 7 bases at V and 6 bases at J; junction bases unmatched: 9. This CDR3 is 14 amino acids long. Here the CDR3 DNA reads TGTGCCAGCAATCCCCTAGCGGGAGTGGGCGAGCAGTACTTC. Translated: CASNPLAGVGEQYF.

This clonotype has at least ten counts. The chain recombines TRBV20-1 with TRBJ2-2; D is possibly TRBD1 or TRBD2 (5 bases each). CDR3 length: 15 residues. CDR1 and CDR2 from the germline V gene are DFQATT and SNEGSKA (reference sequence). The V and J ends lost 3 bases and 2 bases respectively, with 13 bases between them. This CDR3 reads CSASRGEHNTGELFF. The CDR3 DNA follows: TGCAGTGCTAGTCGAGGGGAACATAACACCGGGGAGCTGTTTTTT.

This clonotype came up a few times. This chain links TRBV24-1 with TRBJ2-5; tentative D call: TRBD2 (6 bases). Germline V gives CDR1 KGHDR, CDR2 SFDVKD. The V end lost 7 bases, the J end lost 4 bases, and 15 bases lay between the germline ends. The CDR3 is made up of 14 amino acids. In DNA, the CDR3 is TGTGCCACCAGGGGGACTTCCAAGGGAGAGACCCAGTACTTC. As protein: CATRGTSKGETQYF.

The CDR3 reads CASSHHTSEEGFF. The CDR3 DNA reads as TGTGCCAGCAGCCACCACACTAGCGAAGAGGGTTTCTTC. The V call is TRBV11-2, the J call TRBJ2-1, with TRBD2 identical over 7 bases. Germline V gene lookup returns CDR1 SGHAT and CDR2 FQNNGV. Trimming cost V 5 bases and J 16 bases; bases outside gene matches: 14. The CDR3 sequence is 13 residues long.

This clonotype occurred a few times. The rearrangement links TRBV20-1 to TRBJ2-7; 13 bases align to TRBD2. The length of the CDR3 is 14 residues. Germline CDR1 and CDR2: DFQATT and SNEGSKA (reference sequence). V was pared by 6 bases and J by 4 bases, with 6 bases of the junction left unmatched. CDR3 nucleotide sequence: TGCAGTGCACGACTAGCGGGGGGAACTTACGAGCAGTACTTC. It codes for CSARLAGGTYEQYF.

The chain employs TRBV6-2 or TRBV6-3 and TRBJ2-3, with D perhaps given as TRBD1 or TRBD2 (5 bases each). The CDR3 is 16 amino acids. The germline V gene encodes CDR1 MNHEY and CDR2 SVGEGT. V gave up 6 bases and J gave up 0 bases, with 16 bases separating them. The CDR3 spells CASREGRNPSTDTQYF. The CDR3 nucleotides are TGTGCCAGCAGAGAGGGACGAAATCCTAGCACAGATACGCAGTATTTT.

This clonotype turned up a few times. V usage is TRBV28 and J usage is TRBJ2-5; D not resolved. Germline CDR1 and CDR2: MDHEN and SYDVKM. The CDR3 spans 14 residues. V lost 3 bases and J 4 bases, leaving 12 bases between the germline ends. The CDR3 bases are TGTGCCAGCAGTTTGTCCAGGATTCGAGAGACCCAGTACTTC. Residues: CASSLSRIRETQYF.

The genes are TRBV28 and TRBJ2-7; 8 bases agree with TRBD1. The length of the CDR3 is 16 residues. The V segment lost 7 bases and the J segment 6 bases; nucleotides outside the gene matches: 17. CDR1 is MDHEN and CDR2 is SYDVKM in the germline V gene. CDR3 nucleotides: TGTGCCAGCACTCAAGACGGACAGGGAATATCTAGCGAGCAGTACTTC. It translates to CASTQDGQGISSEQYF.

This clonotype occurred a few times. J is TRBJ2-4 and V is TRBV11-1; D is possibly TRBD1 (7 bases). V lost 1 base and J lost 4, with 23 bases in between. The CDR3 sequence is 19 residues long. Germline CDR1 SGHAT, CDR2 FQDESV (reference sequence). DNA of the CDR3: TGTGCCAGCAGCTTAGGAGAGGGGGCGACCTTCGGGAGAAAAAACATTCAGTACTTC. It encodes CASSLGEGATFGRKNIQYF.

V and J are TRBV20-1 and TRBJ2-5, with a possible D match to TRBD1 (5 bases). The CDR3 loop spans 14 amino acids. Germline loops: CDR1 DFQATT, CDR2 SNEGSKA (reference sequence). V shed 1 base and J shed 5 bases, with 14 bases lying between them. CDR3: CSARVAGFYETQYF. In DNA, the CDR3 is TGCAGTGCTAGAGTCGCAGGGTTCTATGAGACCCAGTACTTC.

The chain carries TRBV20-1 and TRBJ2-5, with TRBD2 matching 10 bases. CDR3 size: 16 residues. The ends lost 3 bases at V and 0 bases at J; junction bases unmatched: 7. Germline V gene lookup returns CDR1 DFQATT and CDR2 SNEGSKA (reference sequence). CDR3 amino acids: CSARAQLAGNQETQYF. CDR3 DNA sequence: TGCAGTGCTAGGGCACAACTAGCGGGAAACCAAGAGACCCAGTACTTC.

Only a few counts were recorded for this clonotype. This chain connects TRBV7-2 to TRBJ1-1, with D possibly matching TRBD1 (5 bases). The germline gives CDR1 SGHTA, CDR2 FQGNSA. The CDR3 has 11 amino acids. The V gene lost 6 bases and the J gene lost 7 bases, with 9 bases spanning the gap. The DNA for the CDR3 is TGTGCCAGCAGTCGGGACGTTGAAGCTTTCTTT. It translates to CASSRDVEAFF.

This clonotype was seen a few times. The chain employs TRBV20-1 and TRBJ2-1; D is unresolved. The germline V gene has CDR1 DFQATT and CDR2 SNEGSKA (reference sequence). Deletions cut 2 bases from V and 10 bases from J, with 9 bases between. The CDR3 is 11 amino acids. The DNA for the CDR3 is TGCAGTGCTAGAAGGGCTGGCGAGCAGTTCTTC. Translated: CSARRAGEQFF.

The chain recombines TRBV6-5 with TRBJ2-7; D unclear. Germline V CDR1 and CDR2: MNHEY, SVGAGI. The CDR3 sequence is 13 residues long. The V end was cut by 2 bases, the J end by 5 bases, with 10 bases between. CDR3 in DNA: TGTGCCAGCAGTTACCTGGGTGGTAACGAGCAGTACTTC. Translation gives CASSYLGGNEQYF.

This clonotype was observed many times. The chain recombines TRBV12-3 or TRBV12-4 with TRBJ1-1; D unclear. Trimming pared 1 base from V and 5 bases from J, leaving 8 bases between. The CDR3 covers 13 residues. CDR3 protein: CASSLVGKTEAFF. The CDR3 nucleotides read TGTGCCAGCAGTTTAGTAGGAAAGACTGAAGCTTTCTTT.

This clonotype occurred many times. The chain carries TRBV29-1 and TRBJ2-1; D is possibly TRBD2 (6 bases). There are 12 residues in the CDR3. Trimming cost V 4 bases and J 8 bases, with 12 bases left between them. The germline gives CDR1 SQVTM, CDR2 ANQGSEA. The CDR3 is CSVATSSHEQFF. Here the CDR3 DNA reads TGCAGCGTTGCTACTAGCTCCCATGAGCAGTTCTTC.

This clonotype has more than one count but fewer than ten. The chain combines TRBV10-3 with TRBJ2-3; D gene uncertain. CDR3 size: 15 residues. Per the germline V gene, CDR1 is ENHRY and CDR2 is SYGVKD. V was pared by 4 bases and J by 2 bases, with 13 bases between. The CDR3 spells CAISALATSTDTQYF. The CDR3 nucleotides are TGTGCCATCAGTGCTTTGGCCACCTCCACAGATACGCAGTATTTT.

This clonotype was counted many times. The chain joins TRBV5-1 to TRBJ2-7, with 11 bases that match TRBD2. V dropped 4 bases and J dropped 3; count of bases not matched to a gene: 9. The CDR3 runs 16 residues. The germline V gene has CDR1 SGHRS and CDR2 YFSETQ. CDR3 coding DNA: TGCGCCAGCAGCCCCCACTGGACTAGCGGGTACTACGAGCAGTACTTC. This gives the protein CASSPHWTSGYYEQYF. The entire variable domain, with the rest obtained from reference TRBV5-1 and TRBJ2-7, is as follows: KAGVTQTPRYLIKTRGQQVTLSCSPISGHRSVSWYQQTPGQGLQFLFEYFSETQRNKGNFPGRFSGRQFSNSRSEMNVSTLELGDSALYLCASSPHWTSGYYEQYFGPGTRLTVT.

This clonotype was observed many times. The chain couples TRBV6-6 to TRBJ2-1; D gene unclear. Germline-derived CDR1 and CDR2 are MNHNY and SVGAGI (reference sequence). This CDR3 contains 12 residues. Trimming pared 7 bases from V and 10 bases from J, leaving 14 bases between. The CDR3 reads CASTTRFGEQFF. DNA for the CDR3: TGTGCCAGCACCACGCGATTTGGGGAGCAGTTCTTC.

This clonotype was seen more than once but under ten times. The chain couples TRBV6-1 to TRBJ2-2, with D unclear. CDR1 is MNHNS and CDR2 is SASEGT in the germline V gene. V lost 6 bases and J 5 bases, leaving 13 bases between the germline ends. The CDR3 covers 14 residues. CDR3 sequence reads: CASRDRDGTGELFF. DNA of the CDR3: TGTGCCAGCAGAGATAGGGATGGGACCGGGGAGCTGTTTTTT.

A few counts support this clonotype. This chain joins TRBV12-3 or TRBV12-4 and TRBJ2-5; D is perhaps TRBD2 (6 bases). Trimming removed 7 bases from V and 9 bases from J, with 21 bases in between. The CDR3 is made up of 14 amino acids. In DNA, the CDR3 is TGTGCCAGCACCATGGGGGGACTCTTAATGGCCCAGTACTTC. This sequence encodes CASTMGGLLMAQYF.

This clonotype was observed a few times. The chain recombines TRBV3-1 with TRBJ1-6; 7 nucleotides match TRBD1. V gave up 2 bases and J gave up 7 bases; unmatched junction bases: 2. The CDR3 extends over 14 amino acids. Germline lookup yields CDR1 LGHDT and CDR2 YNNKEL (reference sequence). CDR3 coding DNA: TGTGCCAGCAGCCAACGACAGGGAAATTCACCCCTCCACTTT. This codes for CASSQRQGNSPLHF.

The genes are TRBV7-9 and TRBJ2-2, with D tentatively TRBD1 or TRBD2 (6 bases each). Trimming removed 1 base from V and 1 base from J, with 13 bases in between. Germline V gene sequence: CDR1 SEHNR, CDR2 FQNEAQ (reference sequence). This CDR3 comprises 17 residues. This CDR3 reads CASSLGAGHQNTGELFF. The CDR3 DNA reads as TGTGCCAGCAGCTTAGGGGCGGGACATCAGAACACCGGGGAGCTGTTTTTT.

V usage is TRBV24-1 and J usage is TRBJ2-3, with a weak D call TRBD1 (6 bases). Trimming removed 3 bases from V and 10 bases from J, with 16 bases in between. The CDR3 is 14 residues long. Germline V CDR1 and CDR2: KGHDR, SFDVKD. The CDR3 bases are TGTGCCACCAGTGATAACCCAAACAGGGTCGCGCAGTATTTT. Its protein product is CATSDNPNRVAQYF.

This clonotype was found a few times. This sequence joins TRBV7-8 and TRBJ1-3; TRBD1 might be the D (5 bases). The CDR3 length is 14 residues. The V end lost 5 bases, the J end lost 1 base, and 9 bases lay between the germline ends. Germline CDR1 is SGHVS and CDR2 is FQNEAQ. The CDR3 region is CASSPRVSGNTIYF. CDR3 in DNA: TGTGCCAGCAGCCCCAGGGTGTCTGGAAACACCATATATTTT.

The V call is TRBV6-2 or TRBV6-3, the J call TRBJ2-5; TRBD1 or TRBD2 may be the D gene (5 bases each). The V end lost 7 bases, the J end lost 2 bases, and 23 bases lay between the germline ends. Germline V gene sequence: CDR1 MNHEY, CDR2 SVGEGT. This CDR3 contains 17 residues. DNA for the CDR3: TGTGCCAGCACCGACCTCCGGGCTTGGGGGAGACAAGAGACCCAGTACTTC. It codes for CASTDLRAWGRQETQYF.

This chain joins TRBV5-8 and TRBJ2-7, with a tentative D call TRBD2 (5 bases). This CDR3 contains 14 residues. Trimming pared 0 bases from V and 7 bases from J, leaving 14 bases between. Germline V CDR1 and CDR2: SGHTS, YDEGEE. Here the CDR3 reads CASSLGRGFQEQYF. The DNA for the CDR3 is TGTGCCAGCAGCTTGGGCCGGGGTTTTCAAGAGCAGTACTTC.

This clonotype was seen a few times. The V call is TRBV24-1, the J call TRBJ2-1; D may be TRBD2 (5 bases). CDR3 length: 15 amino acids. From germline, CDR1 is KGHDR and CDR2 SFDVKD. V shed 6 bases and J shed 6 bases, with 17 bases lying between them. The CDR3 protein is CATSPPGGGFNEQFF. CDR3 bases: TGTGCCACCAGTCCCCCAGGAGGTGGTTTCAATGAGCAGTTCTTC.